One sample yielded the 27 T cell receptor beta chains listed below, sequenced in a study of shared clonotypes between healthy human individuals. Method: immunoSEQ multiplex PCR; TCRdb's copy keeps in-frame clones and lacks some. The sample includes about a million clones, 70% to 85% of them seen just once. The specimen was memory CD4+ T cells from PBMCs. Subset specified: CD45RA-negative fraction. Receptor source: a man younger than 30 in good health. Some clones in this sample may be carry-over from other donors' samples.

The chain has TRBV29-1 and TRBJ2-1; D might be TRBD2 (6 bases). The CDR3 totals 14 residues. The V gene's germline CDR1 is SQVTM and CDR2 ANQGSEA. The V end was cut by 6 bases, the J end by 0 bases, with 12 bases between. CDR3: CSVASSDSYNEQFF. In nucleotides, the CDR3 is TGCAGCGTCGCCTCTAGCGACTCCTACAATGAGCAGTTCTTC.

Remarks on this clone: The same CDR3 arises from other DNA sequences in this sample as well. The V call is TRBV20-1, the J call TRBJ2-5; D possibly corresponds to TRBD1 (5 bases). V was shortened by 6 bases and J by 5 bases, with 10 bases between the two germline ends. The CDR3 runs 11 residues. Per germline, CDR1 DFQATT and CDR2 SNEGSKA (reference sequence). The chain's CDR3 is CSARKGETQYF. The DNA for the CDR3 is TGCAGTGCCCGAAAGGGGGAGACCCAGTACTTC.

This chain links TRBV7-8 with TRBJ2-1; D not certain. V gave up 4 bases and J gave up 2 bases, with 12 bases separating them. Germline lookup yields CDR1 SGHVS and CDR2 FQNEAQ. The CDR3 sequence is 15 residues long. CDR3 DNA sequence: TGTGCCAGCAGCTCATCGCCGGGCCCCTACAATGAGCAGTTCTTC. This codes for CASSSSPGPYNEQFF.

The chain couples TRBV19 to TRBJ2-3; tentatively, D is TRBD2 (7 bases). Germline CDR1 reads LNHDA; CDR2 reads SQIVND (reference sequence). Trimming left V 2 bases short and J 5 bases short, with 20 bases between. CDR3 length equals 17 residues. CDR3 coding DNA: TGTGCCAGTAGTATACGGTCGTCTAGCGGAGGGGGAGATACGCAGTATTTT. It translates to CASSIRSSSGGGDTQYF.

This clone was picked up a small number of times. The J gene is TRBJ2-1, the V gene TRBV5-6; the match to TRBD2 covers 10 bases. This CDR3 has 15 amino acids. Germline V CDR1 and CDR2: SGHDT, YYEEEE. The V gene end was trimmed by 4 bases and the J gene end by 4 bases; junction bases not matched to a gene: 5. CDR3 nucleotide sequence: TGTGCCAGCAGCCGGGGGACTAGCGTATACAATGAGCAGTTCTTC. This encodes CASSRGTSVYNEQFF.

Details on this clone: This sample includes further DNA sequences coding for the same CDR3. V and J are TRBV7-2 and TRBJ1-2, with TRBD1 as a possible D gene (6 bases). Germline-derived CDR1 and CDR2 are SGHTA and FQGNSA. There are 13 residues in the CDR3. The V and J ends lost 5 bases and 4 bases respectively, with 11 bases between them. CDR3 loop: CASSLGTSYGYTF. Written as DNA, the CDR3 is TGTGCCAGCAGCCTAGGGACAAGCTATGGCTACACCTTC.

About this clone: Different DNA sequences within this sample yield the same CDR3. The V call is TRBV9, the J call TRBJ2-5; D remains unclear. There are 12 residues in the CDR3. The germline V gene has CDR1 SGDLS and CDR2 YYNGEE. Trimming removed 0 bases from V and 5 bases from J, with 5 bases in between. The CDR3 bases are TGTGCCAGCAGCGTAGGGTCCGAGACCCAGTACTTC. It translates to CASSVGSETQYF.

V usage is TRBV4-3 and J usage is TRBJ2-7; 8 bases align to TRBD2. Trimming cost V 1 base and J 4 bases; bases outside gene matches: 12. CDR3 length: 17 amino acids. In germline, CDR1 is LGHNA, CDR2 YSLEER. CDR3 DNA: TGCGCCAGCAGCCAAGTAGTCGTTCGCGGGGGGCAGTACGAGCAGTACTTC. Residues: CASSQVVVRGGQYEQYF.

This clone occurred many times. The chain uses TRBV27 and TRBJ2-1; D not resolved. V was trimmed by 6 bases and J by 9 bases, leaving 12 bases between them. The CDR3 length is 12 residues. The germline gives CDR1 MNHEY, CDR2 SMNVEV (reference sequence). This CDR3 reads CASSRRWGEQFF. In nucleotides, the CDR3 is TGTGCCAGCAGCCGGAGATGGGGTGAGCAGTTCTTC.

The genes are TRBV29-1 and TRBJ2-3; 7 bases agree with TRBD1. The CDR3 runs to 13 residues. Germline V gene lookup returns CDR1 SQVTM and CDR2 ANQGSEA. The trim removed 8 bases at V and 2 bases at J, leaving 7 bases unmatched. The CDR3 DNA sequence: TGCAGCACAAGGGACAGTCCCACAGATACGCAGTATTTT. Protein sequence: CSTRDSPTDTQYF.

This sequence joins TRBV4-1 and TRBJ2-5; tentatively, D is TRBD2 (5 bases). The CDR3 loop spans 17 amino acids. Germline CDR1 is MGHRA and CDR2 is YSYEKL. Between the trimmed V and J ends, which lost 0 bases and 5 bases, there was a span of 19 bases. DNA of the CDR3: TGCGCCAGCAGCCAAGAAGGAGGTGGCGGGTCGCGGGAGACCCAGTACTTC. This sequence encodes CASSQEGGGGSRETQYF.

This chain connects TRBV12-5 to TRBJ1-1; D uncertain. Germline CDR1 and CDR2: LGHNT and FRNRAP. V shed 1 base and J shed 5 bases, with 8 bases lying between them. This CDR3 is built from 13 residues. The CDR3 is CASGLGLGTEAFF. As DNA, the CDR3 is TGTGCTAGTGGTTTGGGCCTGGGGACTGAAGCTTTCTTT.

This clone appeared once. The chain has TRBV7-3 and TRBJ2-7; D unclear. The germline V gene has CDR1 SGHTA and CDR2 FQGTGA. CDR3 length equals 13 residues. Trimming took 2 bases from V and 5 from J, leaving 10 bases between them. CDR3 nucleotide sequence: TGTGCCAGCAGCTTAGGCTACAGAGACGAGCAGTACTTC. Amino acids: CASSLGYRDEQYF.

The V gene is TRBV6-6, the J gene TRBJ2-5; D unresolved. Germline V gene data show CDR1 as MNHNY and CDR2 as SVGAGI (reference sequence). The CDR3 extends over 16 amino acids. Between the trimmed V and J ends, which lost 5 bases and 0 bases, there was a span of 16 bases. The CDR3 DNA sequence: TGTGCCAGCAGTCACCCCCCACGGGTAAACCAAGAGACCCAGTACTTC. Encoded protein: CASSHPPRVNQETQYF.

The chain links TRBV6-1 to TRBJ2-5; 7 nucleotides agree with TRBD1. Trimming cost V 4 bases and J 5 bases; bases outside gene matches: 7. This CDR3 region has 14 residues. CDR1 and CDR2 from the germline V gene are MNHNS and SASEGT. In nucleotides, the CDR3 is TGTGCCAGCAGTGTCACAGGGGCCCTGGAGACCCAGTACTTC. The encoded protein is CASSVTGALETQYF.

The CDR3, as DNA: TGTGCCTGGAGTGGCTTTTGGGGTCAGCCCCAGCATTTT. Residues: CAWSGFWGQPQHF. The V call is TRBV30, the J call TRBJ1-5; D remains ambiguous. V was pared by 1 base and J by 6 bases, with 10 bases between. Germline V lookup: CDR1 GTSNPN, CDR2 SVGIG (reference sequence). The CDR3 is 13 amino acids.

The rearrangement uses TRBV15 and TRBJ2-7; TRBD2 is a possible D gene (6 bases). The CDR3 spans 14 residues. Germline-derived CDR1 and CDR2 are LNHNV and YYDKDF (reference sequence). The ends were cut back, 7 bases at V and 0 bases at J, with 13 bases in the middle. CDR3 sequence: CATTRGKFSYEQYF. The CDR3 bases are TGTGCCACCACCCGGGGGAAGTTCTCCTACGAGCAGTACTTC.

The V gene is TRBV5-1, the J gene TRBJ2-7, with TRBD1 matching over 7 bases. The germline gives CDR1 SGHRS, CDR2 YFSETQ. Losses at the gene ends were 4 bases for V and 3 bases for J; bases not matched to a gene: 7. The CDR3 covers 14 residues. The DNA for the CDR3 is TGCGCCAGCAGCATAGAACAGGGGTACTACGAGCAGTACTTC. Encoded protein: CASSIEQGYYEQYF.

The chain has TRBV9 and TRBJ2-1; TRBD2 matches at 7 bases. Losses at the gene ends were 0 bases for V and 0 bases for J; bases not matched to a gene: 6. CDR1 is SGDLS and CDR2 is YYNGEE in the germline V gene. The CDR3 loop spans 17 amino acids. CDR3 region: CASSVGGGATSYNEQFF. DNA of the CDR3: TGTGCCAGCAGCGTAGGGGGAGGGGCCACCTCCTACAATGAGCAGTTCTTC.

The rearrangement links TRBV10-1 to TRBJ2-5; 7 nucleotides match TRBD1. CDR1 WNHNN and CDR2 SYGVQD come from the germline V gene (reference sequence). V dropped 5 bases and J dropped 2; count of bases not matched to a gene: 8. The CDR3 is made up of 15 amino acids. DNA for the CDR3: TGCGCCAGCAGTAATGTGGACAGGACGCAAGAGACCCAGTACTTC. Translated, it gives CASSNVDRTQETQYF.

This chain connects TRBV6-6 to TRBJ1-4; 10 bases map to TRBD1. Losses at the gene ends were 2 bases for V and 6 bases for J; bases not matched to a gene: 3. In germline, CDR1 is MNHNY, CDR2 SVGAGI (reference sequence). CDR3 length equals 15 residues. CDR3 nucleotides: TGTGCCAGCAGTTACCAGACAGGGGGCGATGAAAAACTGTTTTTT. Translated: CASSYQTGGDEKLFF.

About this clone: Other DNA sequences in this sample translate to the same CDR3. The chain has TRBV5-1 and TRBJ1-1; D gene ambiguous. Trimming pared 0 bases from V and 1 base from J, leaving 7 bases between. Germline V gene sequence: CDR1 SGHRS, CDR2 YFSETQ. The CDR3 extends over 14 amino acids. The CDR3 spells CASSLAPGNTEAFF. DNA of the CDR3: TGCGCCAGCAGCTTGGCCCCGGGGAACACTGAAGCTTTCTTT.

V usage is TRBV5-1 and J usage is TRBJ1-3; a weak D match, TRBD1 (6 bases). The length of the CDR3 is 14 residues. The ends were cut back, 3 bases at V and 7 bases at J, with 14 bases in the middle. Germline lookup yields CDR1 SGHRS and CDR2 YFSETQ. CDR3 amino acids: CASSSGNRVNTIYF. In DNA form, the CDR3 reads TGCGCCAGCAGCTCGGGAAACAGGGTCAACACCATATATTTT.

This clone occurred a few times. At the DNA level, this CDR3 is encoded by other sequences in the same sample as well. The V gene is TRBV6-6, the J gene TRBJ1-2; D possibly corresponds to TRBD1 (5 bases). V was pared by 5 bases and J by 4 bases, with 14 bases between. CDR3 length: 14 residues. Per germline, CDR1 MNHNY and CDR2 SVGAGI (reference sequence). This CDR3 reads CASSPPGRGYGYTF. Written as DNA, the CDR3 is TGTGCCAGCAGTCCCCCCGGAAGGGGCTATGGCTACACCTTC.

The CDR3 is CASREGPKVQETQYF. Written as DNA, the CDR3 is TGCGCCAGCCGAGAAGGACCCAAGGTACAAGAGACCCAGTACTTC. The rearrangement joins TRBV5-1 to TRBJ2-5; no firm D call. The CDR3 extends over 15 amino acids. The germline V gene encodes CDR1 SGHRS and CDR2 YFSETQ. V was shortened by 7 bases and J by 2 bases, with 18 bases between the two germline ends.

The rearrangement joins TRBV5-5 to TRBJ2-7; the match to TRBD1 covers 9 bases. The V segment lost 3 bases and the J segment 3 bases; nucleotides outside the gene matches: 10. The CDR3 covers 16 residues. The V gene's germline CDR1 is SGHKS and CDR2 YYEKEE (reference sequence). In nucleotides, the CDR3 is TGTGCCAGCAGCTGGGGACCGGGACAGGGATTCTACGAGCAGTACTTC. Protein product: CASSWGPGQGFYEQYF. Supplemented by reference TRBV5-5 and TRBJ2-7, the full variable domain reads DAGVTQSPTHLIKTRGQQVTLRCSPISGHKSVSWYQQVLGQGPQFIFQYYEKEERGRGNFPDRFSARQFPNYSSELNVNALLLGDSALYLCASSWGPGQGFYEQYFGPGTRLTVT.

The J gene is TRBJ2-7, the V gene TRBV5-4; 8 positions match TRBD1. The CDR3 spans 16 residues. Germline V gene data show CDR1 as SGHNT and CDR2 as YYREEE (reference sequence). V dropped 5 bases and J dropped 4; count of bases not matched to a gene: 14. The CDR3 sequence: CASSYPRGQGQYEQYF. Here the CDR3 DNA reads TGTGCCAGCAGTTATCCTAGAGGACAGGGACAGTACGAGCAGTACTTC.